The source of this T cell receptor beta chain is a study of shared clonotypes between healthy human individuals. The repertoire was sequenced with immunoSEQ multiplex PCR; TCRdb's copy has only in-frame clones and lacks some. The sample yields around 1.9 million clones, 93% seen once. CD45RO-negative CD8 cells positively selected for CCR7 made up the naive population, which excluded terminally differentiated effector memory CD45RA+ cells. The V gene's germline CDR1 is LNHDA and CDR2 SQIVND (reference sequence). V shed 10 bases and J shed 8 bases, with 23 bases lying between them. The length of the CDR3 is 15 residues.

This receptor was identified in a man between 18 and 35 years old in good health. Some clones in this sample may be carry-over from other donors' samples. Sample: naive CD8+ T cells from PBMCs. V is TRBV19 and J is TRBJ1-4; a possible D gene is TRBD1 (5 bases). Here the CDR3 DNA reads TGTGCCATAGGCACGACGGGGCACTTGGACGAAAAACTGTTTTTT. Translated, it gives CAIGTTGHLDEKLFF.